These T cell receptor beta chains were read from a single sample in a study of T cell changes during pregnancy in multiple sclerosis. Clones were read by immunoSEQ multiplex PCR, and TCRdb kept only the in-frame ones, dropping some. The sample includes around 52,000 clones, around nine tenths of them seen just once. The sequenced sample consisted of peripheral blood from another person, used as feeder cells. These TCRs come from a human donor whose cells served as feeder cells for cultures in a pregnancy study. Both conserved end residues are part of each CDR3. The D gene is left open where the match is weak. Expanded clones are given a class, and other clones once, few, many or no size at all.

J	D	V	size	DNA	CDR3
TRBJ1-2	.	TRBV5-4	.	TGTGCCAGCAGCTTGCCCCCGGGACAAAACTATGGCTACACCTTC	CASSLPPGQNYGYTF
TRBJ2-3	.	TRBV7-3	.	TGTGCCAGCAGCCGGGTGTCGGGCAGCCTTTCTAGCACAGATACGCAGTATTTT	CASSRVSGSLSSTDTQYF
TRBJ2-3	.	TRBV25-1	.	TGTGCCAGCAGTGAATGGGGGAGCCCAGGTACGCAGTATTTT	CASSEWGSPGTQYF
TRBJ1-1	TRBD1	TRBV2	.	TGTGCCAGCAGTGAGATGGGGACAGGGAGGGGGAACACTGAAGCTTTCTTT	CASSEMGTGRGNTEAFF
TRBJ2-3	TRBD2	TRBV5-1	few	TGCGCCAGCAGCTTGGAGCCAGCGGGAGCAGATACGCAGTATTTT	CASSLEPAGADTQYF
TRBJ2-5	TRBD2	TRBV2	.	TGTGCCAGCAGCCCGGGACTAGCGGGAGTAGAGACCCAGTACTTC	CASSPGLAGVETQYF
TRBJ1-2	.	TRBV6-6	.	TGTGCCAGCATCTGGTTGGGGGGCTACACCTTC	CASIWLGGYTF
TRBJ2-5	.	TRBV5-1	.	TGCGCCAGCAGCTTCACCTCGTCCCAAGAGACCCAGTACTTC	CASSFTSSQETQYF
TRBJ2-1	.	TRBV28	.	TGTGCCAGCGGAACTGACACAACCCAATACAATGAGCAGTTCTTC	CASGTDTTQYNEQFF
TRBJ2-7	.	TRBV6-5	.	TGTGCCAGCAGTTACGGGACCTACGAGCAGTACTTC	CASSYGTYEQYF
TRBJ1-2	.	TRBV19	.	TGTGCCAGTAGTATAGATGGCAGGATTCTCTATGGCTACACCTTC	CASSIDGRILYGYTF
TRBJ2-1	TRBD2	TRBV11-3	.	TGTGCCAGCAGCTTAACCCAGCGGGGGGGCCGCGATGAGCAGTTCTTC	CASSLTQRGGRDEQFF
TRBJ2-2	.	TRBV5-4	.	TGTGCCAGTCACGGGCTGAACACCGGGGAGCTGTTTTTT	CASHGLNTGELFF
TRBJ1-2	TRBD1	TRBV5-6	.	TGTGCCAGCAGCCCGGGACAGGACTATGGCTACACCTTC	CASSPGQDYGYTF
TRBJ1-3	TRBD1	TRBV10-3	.	TGTGCCATCAGTGTGGGGACAGACGTTAACACCATATATTTT	CAISVGTDVNTIYF
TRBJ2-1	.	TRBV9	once	TGTGCCAGCAGCGTACTTGGGGGCCGGGCCTACAATGAGCAGTTCTTC	CASSVLGGRAYNEQFF
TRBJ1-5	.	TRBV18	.	TGTGCCAGCTCGCCCTACAGGGACCAGCCCCAGCATTTT	CASSPYRDQPQHF
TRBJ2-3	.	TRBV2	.	TGTGCCAGCAGCCAAGGGGGGAGAGCAGGAACAGATACGCAGTATTTT	CASSQGGRAGTDTQYF
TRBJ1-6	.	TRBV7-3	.	TGTGCCAGCAGCTTAAGGGCGCGGGGGACTTCACCCCTCCACTTT	CASSLRARGTSPLHF
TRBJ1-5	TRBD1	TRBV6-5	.	TGTGCCAGCAGTTACACAGGGGGAAACAATCAGCCCCAGCATTTT	CASSYTGGNNQPQHF
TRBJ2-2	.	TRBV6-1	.	TGTGCCAGCAGCCCTAGCGGGGAGCTGTTTTTT	CASSPSGELFF
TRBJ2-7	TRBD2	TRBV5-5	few	TGTGCCAGCAGCCTTAGCGGGAACATTTACGAAGGGCAGTACTTC	CASSLSGNIYEGQYF
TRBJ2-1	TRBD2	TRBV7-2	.	TGTGCCAGCAAACTAGCGGGAGGGCCTCCTGAGCAGTTCTTC	CASKLAGGPPEQFF
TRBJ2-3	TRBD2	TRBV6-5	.	TGTGCCAGCAGTTACCATGGACTAGCGGGAGATACGCAGTATTTT	CASSYHGLAGDTQYF
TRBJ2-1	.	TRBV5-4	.	TGTGCCAGCAGCTTCGACTCGAATGAGCAGTTCTTC	CASSFDSNEQFF
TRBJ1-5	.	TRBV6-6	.	TGTGCCAGCAGTTACAGGGGAGGCAGTGAAGGACAGCCCCAGCATTTT	CASSYRGGSEGQPQHF
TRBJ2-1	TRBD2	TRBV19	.	TGTGCCAGTTGTAGCGGGAGTTACAATGAGCAGTTCTTC	CASCSGSYNEQFF
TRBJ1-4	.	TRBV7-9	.	TGTGCCAGCAGCCCTACGACGGGAAATGAAAAACTGTTTTTT	CASSPTTGNEKLFF
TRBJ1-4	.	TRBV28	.	TGTGCCAGCAGTTTATGGGGTGAAAAACTGTTTTTT	CASSLWGEKLFF